Included here is one T cell receptor beta chain sequence, with context. This clonotype was seen at least ten times. Its antigen remains undetermined. Per-base qualities were not stored, and no clone one base away is much larger. This sample was included in a study of T cell repertoires in cytomegalovirus infection (dated by TCRdb to between 2019 and 2020). In the study overall: Donor HLA type was relevant to the analysis, as public TCR beta signatures indicated carriage of CMV infection together with the matching HLA type.

Instrument used: Illumina HiSeq 1500. In-frame beta chains were kept once TCRdb had trimmed the public reads at Q25 with fastp and called clones with MiXCR. Rows merge per CDR3 protein into single entries with the most common DNA and genes. A total of fewer than 700,000 distinct CDR3 sequences appear in this sample, 24% of them only once. The ten largest clones add up to less than 9.5% of the sample. The V end loses 6 bases and the J end loses 4 bases, and a stretch of 7 bases separates them. Reading from cysteine to phenylalanine, the CDR3 counts 11 amino acids. The entry retains the CDR3 DNA only, 33 bases that are in frame from base 1. Broader findings and caveats from the paper: Carriers of CMV infection plus the relevant HLA type were discriminated by the cumulative frequency of public TCR beta family members in the study cohort and in an independent 352-donor cohort. The ex vivo response was dominated by HLA-C-restricted CMV-specific TCR beta clonotypes, which also provided the single most frequent clonotype in two of eight donors.

The V and J segments used are TRBV12-3 or TRBV12-4 and TRBJ2-7; there is no confident call for the D gene. The specimen sequenced was CD8+ T cells from PBMCs. The source of this sequence is a human donor in good health (CMV status not recorded). Some clones in this sample may be carry-over from other donors' samples. The CDR3 protein sequence reads: CASSPGYEQYF. The nucleotides are TGTGCCAGCAGCCCCGGTTACGAGCAGTACTTC.